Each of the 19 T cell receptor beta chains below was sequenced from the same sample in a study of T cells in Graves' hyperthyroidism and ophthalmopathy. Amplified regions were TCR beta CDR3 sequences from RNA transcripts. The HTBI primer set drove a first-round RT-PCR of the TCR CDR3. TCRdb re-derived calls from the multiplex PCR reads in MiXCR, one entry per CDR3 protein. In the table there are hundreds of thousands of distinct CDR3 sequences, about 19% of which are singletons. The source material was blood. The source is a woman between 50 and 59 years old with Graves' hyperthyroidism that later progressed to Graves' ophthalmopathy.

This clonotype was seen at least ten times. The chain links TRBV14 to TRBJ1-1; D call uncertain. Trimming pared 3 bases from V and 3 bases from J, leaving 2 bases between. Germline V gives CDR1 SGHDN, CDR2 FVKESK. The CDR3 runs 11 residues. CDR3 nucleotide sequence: TGTGCCAGCAGCCACCACACTGAAGCTTTCTTT. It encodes CASSHHTEAFF.

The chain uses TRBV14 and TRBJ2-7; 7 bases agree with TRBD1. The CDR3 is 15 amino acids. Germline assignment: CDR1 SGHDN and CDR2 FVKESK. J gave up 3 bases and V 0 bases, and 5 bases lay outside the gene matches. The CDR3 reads CASSQDPDRHYEQYF. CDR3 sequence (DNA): TGTGCCAGCAGCCAAGATCCGGACAGGCACTACGAGCAGTACTTC.

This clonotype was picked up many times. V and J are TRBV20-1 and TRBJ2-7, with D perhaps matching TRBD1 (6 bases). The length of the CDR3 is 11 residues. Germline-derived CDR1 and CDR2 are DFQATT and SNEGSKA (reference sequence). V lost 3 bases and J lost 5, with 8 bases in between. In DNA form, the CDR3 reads TGCAGTGCTAGGGACAGCCACGAGCAGTACTTC. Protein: CSARDSHEQYF.

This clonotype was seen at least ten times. For the CDR3, the DNA is TGTGCCAGCAGCGGCTTGGGACGGAACACAGATACGCAGTATTTT. It codes for CASSGLGRNTDTQYF. The chain uses TRBV7-2 and TRBJ2-3, with D possibly being TRBD1 or TRBD2 (5 bases each). The germline V gene encodes CDR1 SGHTA and CDR2 FQGNSA. The CDR3 runs 15 residues. The V and J ends lost 5 bases and 2 bases respectively, with 14 bases between them.

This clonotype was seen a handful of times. CDR3 DNA: TGCAGTGCTATGGGAACTAGCATCTACGAGCAGTACTTC. Translating gives CSAMGTSIYEQYF. The rearrangement uses TRBV20-1 and TRBJ2-7; possible D gene TRBD2, 6 bases. Germline V gives CDR1 DFQATT, CDR2 SNEGSKA (reference sequence). CDR3 length: 13 residues. The V end lost 4 bases, the J end lost 3 bases, and 13 bases lay between the germline ends.

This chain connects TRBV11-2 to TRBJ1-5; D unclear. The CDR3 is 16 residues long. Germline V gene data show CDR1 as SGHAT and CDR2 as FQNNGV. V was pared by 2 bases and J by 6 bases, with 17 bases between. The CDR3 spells CASSLLEGIPGQPQHF. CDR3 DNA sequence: TGTGCCAGCAGCTTACTGGAGGGTATCCCAGGTCAGCCCCAGCATTTT.

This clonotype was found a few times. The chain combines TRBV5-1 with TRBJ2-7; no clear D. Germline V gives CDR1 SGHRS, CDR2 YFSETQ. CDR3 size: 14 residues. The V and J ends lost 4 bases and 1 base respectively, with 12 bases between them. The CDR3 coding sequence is TGCGCCAGCAGCCCCAAGGGCGAATCCTACGAGCAGTACTTC. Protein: CASSPKGESYEQYF.

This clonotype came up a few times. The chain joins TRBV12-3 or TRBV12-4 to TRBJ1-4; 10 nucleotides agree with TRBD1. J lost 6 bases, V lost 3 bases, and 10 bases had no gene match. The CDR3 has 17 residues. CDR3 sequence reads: CASSLRDRGKDDEKLFF. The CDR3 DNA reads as TGTGCCAGCAGTTTGAGGGACAGGGGAAAGGATGATGAAAAACTGTTTTTT.

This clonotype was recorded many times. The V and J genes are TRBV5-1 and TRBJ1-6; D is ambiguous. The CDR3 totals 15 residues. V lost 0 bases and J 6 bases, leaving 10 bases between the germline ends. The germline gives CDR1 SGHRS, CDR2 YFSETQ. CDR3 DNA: TGCGCCAGCAGCTTGGTAGACACCCTTAATTCACCCCTCCACTTT. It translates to CASSLVDTLNSPLHF.

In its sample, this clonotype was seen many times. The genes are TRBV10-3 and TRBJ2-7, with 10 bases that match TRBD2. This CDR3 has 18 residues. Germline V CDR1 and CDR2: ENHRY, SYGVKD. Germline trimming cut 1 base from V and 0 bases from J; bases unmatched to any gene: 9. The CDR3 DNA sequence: TGTGCCATCAGTGAGTTTCCGGCTAGCGGGGGAAACTCCTACGAGCAGTACTTC. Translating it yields CAISEFPASGGNSYEQYF.

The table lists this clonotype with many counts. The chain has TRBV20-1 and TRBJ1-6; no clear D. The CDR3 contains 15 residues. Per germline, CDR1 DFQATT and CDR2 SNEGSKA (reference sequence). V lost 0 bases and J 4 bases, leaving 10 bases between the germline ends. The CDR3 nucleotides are TGCAGTGCTAGAGATCGCGCGGAATATAATTCACCCCTCCACTTT. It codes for CSARDRAEYNSPLHF.

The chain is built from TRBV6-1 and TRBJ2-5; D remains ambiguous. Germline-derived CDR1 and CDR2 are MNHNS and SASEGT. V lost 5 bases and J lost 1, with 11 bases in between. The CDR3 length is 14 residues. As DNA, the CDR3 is TGTGCCAGCAGTACCCGTGGGGTCCAAGAGACCCAGTACTTC. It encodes CASSTRGVQETQYF.

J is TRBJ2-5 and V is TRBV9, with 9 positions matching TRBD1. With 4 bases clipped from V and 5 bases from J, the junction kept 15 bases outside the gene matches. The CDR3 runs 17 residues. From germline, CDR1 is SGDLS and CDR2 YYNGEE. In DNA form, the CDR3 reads TGTGCCAGCAGCCTCTTTTCCGGGACAGGGCAGGTTGAGACCCAGTACTTC. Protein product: CASSLFSGTGQVETQYF.

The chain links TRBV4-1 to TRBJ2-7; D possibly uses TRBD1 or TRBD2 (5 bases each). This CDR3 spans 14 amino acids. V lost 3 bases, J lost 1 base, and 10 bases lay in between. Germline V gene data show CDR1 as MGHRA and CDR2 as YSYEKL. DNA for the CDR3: TGCGCCAGCAGCCATGGGGACCGATCCTACGAGCAGTACTTC. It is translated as CASSHGDRSYEQYF.

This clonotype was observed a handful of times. The CDR3 nucleotides are TGTGCCAGCAGCCCCGGGACAACGTACACTGAAGCTTTCTTT. It yields the protein CASSPGTTYTEAFF. This chain uses TRBV7-9 with TRBJ1-1, with a possible D match to TRBD1 (6 bases). Germline V CDR1 and CDR2: SEHNR, FQNEAQ (reference sequence). Trimming cost V 5 bases and J 3 bases, with 13 bases left between them. This CDR3 is built from 14 residues.

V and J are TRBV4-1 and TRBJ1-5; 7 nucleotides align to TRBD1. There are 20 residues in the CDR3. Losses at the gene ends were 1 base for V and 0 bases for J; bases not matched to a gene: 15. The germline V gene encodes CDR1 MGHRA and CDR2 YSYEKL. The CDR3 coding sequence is TGCGCCAGCAGCCAAGCCCCCCTCCGGGACAGATCGTATAGCAATCAGCCCCAGCATTTT. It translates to CASSQAPLRDRSYSNQPQHF.

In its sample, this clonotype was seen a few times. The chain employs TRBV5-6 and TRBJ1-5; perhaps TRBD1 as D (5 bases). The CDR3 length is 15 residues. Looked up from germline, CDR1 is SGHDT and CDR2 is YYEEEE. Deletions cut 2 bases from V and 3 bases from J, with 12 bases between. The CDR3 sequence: CASSFGGLINQPQHF. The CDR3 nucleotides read TGTGCCAGCAGCTTTGGGGGGTTGATCAATCAGCCCCAGCATTTT.

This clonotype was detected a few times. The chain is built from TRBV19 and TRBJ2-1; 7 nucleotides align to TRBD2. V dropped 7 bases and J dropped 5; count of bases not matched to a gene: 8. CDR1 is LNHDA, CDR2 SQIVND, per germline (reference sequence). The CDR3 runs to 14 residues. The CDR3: CASTGRGRHNEQFF. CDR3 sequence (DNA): TGTGCCAGTACGGGGAGGGGTCGACACAATGAGCAGTTCTTC.

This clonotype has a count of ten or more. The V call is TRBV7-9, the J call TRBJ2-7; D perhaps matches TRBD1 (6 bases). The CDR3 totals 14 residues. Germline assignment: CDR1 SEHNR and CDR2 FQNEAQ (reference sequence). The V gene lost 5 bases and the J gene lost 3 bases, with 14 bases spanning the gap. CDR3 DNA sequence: TGTGCCAGCAGCCCCAGGACAGCAGTCTACGAGCAGTACTTC. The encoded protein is CASSPRTAVYEQYF.